A selection of T cell receptor beta chains follows, all from one sample in a study of cytomegalovirus exposure and HLA in healthy donors. Using immunoSEQ multiplex PCR, the repertoire was profiled, and TCRdb retains in-frame clones only, with some absent. The sample has about 200,000 clones, less than 90% seen once; the top ten hold around 0.31%. Sequenced: PBMCs. The receptors come from a woman aged 25 to 39 in good health and CMV-seronegative. Both conserved end residues are part of each CDR3. Fields, in order: D gene, clone size, J gene, V gene, CDR3 DNA, CDR3 protein. The D gene is left open where the match is weak. Where a row states a size, it is once, few, many or the class of an expanded clone; other rows omit it.

d_call: .
clone_size: .
j_call: TRBJ2-7
v_call: TRBV6-1
cdr3_nt: TGTGCCAGTCGCCGGGAGCGGTCCTACGAGCAGTACTTC
cdr3_aa: CASRRERSYEQYF

d_call: .
clone_size: once
j_call: TRBJ1-1
v_call: TRBV29-1
cdr3_nt: TGCAGCGTTGACTCTTTGGGGGGTGCCACTGAAGCTTTCTTT
cdr3_aa: CSVDSLGGATEAFF

d_call: TRBD1
clone_size: .
j_call: TRBJ1-4
v_call: TRBV6-6
cdr3_nt: TGTGCCAGCAGTCCGGACAGGACAGATGAAAAACTGTTTTTT
cdr3_aa: CASSPDRTDEKLFF

d_call: .
clone_size: .
j_call: TRBJ1-1
v_call: TRBV18
cdr3_nt: TGTGCCAGCGCCCTGGGGCATCTGAAAGCTGAAGCTTTCTTT
cdr3_aa: CASALGHLKAEAFF

d_call: .
clone_size: .
j_call: TRBJ2-5
v_call: TRBV5-1
cdr3_nt: TGCGCCAGCAGCTTCGCTGGGGGCGAAGAGACCCAGTACTTC
cdr3_aa: CASSFAGGEETQYF

d_call: .
clone_size: .
j_call: TRBJ1-5
v_call: TRBV2
cdr3_nt: TGTGCCAGCAGTGAATACGGGTTTAGCCAGCCCCAGCATTTT
cdr3_aa: CASSEYGFSQPQHF

d_call: TRBD1
clone_size: .
j_call: TRBJ1-5
v_call: TRBV28
cdr3_nt: TGTGCCAGCAGTTCGAACCGGGACAGGGTGTCATATTATAGCAATCAGCCCCAGCATTTT
cdr3_aa: CASSSNRDRVSYYSNQPQHF

d_call: .
clone_size: .
j_call: TRBJ2-7
v_call: TRBV6-5
cdr3_nt: TGTGCCAGCAGTTCGCTTACAGGGACCTACGAGCAGTACTTC
cdr3_aa: CASSSLTGTYEQYF

d_call: .
clone_size: .
j_call: TRBJ1-3
v_call: TRBV7-9
cdr3_nt: TGTGCCAGCAGCTACTACTTGGCCCCTGGAAACACCATATATTTT
cdr3_aa: CASSYYLAPGNTIYF

d_call: .
clone_size: .
j_call: TRBJ2-1
v_call: TRBV7-2
cdr3_nt: TGTGCCAGCAGCTTAGATCGCTTTAGCTCCTACAATGAGCAGTTCTTC
cdr3_aa: CASSLDRFSSYNEQFF

d_call: TRBD1
clone_size: .
j_call: TRBJ1-5
v_call: TRBV6-1
cdr3_nt: TGTGCCAGCGACAGGGGGGGATACAATCAGCCCCAGCATTTT
cdr3_aa: CASDRGGYNQPQHF

d_call: TRBD2
clone_size: .
j_call: TRBJ2-1
v_call: TRBV5-4
cdr3_nt: TGTGCCAGCAGCTTGGGTGGGGGGGGGAGCTCCTACAATGAGCAGTTCTTC
cdr3_aa: CASSLGGGGSSYNEQFF

d_call: .
clone_size: .
j_call: TRBJ2-5
v_call: TRBV7-9
cdr3_nt: TGTGCCAGCACCCGAACACCTCAAGAGACCCAGTACTTC
cdr3_aa: CASTRTPQETQYF

d_call: .
clone_size: .
j_call: TRBJ2-3
v_call: TRBV2
cdr3_nt: TGTGCCAGCAGTGTACAGGGTTTGGAGGCAGATACGCAGTATTTT
cdr3_aa: CASSVQGLEADTQYF

d_call: .
clone_size: .
j_call: TRBJ1-1
v_call: TRBV20-1
cdr3_nt: TGCAGTGCTAGAGCAGGGACACCCGCTTTCTTT
cdr3_aa: CSARAGTPAFF

d_call: .
clone_size: once
j_call: TRBJ1-1
v_call: TRBV10-1
cdr3_nt: TGCGCCAGCAGTGATTCGGGTGACACTGAAGCTTTCTTT
cdr3_aa: CASSDSGDTEAFF

d_call: TRBD2
clone_size: .
j_call: TRBJ2-7
v_call: TRBV7-3
cdr3_nt: TGTGCCAGCAGCACCTTAGCGGGGGATCAGTACGAGCAGTACTTC
cdr3_aa: CASSTLAGDQYEQYF

d_call: .
clone_size: .
j_call: TRBJ1-3
v_call: TRBV19
cdr3_nt: TGTGCCAGTAGCCGAAACAGGGACTCTGGAAACACCATATATTTT
cdr3_aa: CASSRNRDSGNTIYF

d_call: .
clone_size: .
j_call: TRBJ2-3
v_call: TRBV5-6
cdr3_nt: TGTGCCAGCAGCGAGGATCGGGGAGGAGGTACGCAGTATTTT
cdr3_aa: CASSEDRGGGTQYF

d_call: .
clone_size: .
j_call: TRBJ2-1
v_call: TRBV9
cdr3_nt: TGTGCCAGCAGCGTCGGATTTCTGGACAGTTTTAGAGGCAATGAGCAGTTCTTC
cdr3_aa: CASSVGFLDSFRGNEQFF

d_call: TRBD1
clone_size: .
j_call: TRBJ2-1
v_call: TRBV6-5
cdr3_nt: TGTGCCAGCACGGGACAGGGGTACAATGAGCAGTTCTTC
cdr3_aa: CASTGQGYNEQFF

d_call: .
clone_size: .
j_call: TRBJ2-5
v_call: TRBV6-1
cdr3_nt: TGTGCCAGCAGTAACCTGTGGAGAGAGACCCAGTACTTC
cdr3_aa: CASSNLWRETQYF

d_call: .
clone_size: .
j_call: TRBJ2-7
v_call: TRBV9
cdr3_nt: TGTGCCAGCAGCGTAGATGGAGCGACTACCTACGAGCAGTACTTC
cdr3_aa: CASSVDGATTYEQYF

d_call: .
clone_size: .
j_call: TRBJ1-2
v_call: TRBV7-9
cdr3_nt: TGTGCCAGCAGCTTTTCCCGGACAGTCGGCTACACCTTC
cdr3_aa: CASSFSRTVGYTF

d_call: TRBD1
clone_size: .
j_call: TRBJ2-7
v_call: TRBV6-5
cdr3_nt: TGTGCCAGCAATCGACAGGGCGGCTACGAGCAGTACTTC
cdr3_aa: CASNRQGGYEQYF

d_call: TRBD1
clone_size: .
j_call: TRBJ1-1
v_call: TRBV27
cdr3_nt: TGTGCCAGCAGTGGAGAACAGGGGACGGGAGCTTTCTTT
cdr3_aa: CASSGEQGTGAFF

d_call: .
clone_size: .
j_call: TRBJ2-1
v_call: TRBV27
cdr3_nt: TGTGCCAGCAGCCTAAACCGGGACACGACTGGTAGCTCCTACAATGAGCAGTTCTTC
cdr3_aa: CASSLNRDTTGSSYNEQFF

d_call: TRBD2
clone_size: .
j_call: TRBJ2-3
v_call: TRBV9
cdr3_nt: TGTGCCAGCAGCGTAGTTCGCGGGGGGGCAACAGATACGCAGTATTTT
cdr3_aa: CASSVVRGGATDTQYF

d_call: TRBD1
clone_size: .
j_call: TRBJ2-7
v_call: TRBV6-5
cdr3_nt: TGTGCCAGCAGTTACTCGACTGGGACAGACCTCTACGAGCAGTACTTC
cdr3_aa: CASSYSTGTDLYEQYF

d_call: TRBD1
clone_size: .
j_call: TRBJ2-5
v_call: TRBV28
cdr3_nt: TGTGCCAGCAGAGGGACAGAAAAAGAGACCCAGTACTTC
cdr3_aa: CASRGTEKETQYF

d_call: .
clone_size: few
j_call: TRBJ2-3
v_call: TRBV9
cdr3_nt: TGTGCCAGCAGCGTAGCGGGGGGCCATCGGACAGATACGCAGTATTTT
cdr3_aa: CASSVAGGHRTDTQYF

d_call: .
clone_size: .
j_call: TRBJ1-4
v_call: TRBV4-2
cdr3_nt: TGTGCCAGCAGCCAAGGGGGGGCTAATGAAAAACTGTTTTTT
cdr3_aa: CASSQGGANEKLFF

d_call: .
clone_size: .
j_call: TRBJ1-6
v_call: TRBV27
cdr3_nt: TGTGCCAGCAGTTTATCGGGGCTCCGATCACCCCTCCACTTT
cdr3_aa: CASSLSGLRSPLHF

d_call: .
clone_size: .
j_call: TRBJ2-7
v_call: TRBV14
cdr3_nt: TGTGCCAGCAGCCGGAGCTCCTACGAGCAGTACTTC
cdr3_aa: CASSRSSYEQYF

d_call: .
clone_size: .
j_call: TRBJ2-5
v_call: TRBV5-6
cdr3_nt: TGTGCCAGCAGACTGGTGGGGAGAGAGACCCAGTACTTC
cdr3_aa: CASRLVGRETQYF

d_call: TRBD2
clone_size: .
j_call: TRBJ2-4
v_call: TRBV6-1
cdr3_nt: TGTGCCAGCAGGGGACTAGCGGACAGCGACATTCAGTACTTC
cdr3_aa: CASRGLADSDIQYF

d_call: .
clone_size: once
j_call: TRBJ1-3
v_call: TRBV9
cdr3_nt: TGTGCCAGCAGCCCGACAGGTGACTCTGGAAACACCATATATTTT
cdr3_aa: CASSPTGDSGNTIYF

d_call: TRBD1
clone_size: .
j_call: TRBJ1-1
v_call: TRBV28
cdr3_nt: TGTGCCAGCAGTTTTCCAGGGGGCGTAGCGACTGAAGCTTTCTTT
cdr3_aa: CASSFPGGVATEAFF

d_call: TRBD1
clone_size: .
j_call: TRBJ1-4
v_call: TRBV5-1
cdr3_nt: TGCGCCAGCGGCCTCGACAGGGAGCCAAATGAAAAACTGTTTTTT
cdr3_aa: CASGLDREPNEKLFF

d_call: .
clone_size: few
j_call: TRBJ1-5
v_call: TRBV5-4
cdr3_nt: TGTGCCAGCAGCCTTGGGCCCCTAAGCAATCAGCCCCAGCATTTT
cdr3_aa: CASSLGPLSNQPQHF

d_call: TRBD1
clone_size: .
j_call: TRBJ1-5
v_call: TRBV27
cdr3_nt: TGTGCCAGCAGCTTGGGACAGGGAGGCAATCAGCCCCAGCATTTT
cdr3_aa: CASSLGQGGNQPQHF

d_call: .
clone_size: .
j_call: TRBJ1-1
v_call: TRBV5-8
cdr3_nt: TGTGCCAGCAGCTTGGGGAGACCCGCGGGGTCGGCTTTCTTT
cdr3_aa: CASSLGRPAGSAFF

d_call: TRBD2
clone_size: .
j_call: TRBJ2-5
v_call: TRBV10-1
cdr3_nt: TGCGCCAGCAGTGACCGGACTAGCGGGATGGAGACCCAGTACTTC
cdr3_aa: CASSDRTSGMETQYF

d_call: .
clone_size: few
j_call: TRBJ2-5
v_call: TRBV5-4
cdr3_nt: TGTGCCAGCAGCTTCCCCCGGGGGACCCAAGAGACCCAGTACTTC
cdr3_aa: CASSFPRGTQETQYF

d_call: TRBD1
clone_size: .
j_call: TRBJ1-1
v_call: TRBV25-1
cdr3_nt: TGTGCCATCTCGACAGGGGAGGGAACTGAAGCTTTCTTT
cdr3_aa: CAISTGEGTEAFF

d_call: TRBD2
clone_size: .
j_call: TRBJ2-1
v_call: TRBV5-1
cdr3_nt: TGCGCCAGCAGCTTGGTGGGACTAGCGGGGTGGGAATACAATGAGCAGTTCTTC
cdr3_aa: CASSLVGLAGWEYNEQFF

d_call: .
clone_size: .
j_call: TRBJ2-7
v_call: TRBV28
cdr3_nt: TGTGCCAGCAGTTTATACCTGGACAGAGGGTCCTACGAGCAGTACTTC
cdr3_aa: CASSLYLDRGSYEQYF

d_call: TRBD1
clone_size: few
j_call: TRBJ2-2
v_call: TRBV14
cdr3_nt: TGTGCCAGCAGCGCCTTCCGGGACAGAAACACCGGGGAGCTGTTTTTT
cdr3_aa: CASSAFRDRNTGELFF

d_call: TRBD1
clone_size: once
j_call: TRBJ2-7
v_call: TRBV6-5
cdr3_nt: TGTGCCAGCAGACCGACAGGGTACGTTCCCTACGAGCAGTACTTC
cdr3_aa: CASRPTGYVPYEQYF

d_call: TRBD2
clone_size: .
j_call: TRBJ2-1
v_call: TRBV2
cdr3_nt: TGTGCCAGCAGTGAAGGGCGGGGGGGCCGTCATGAGCAGTTCTTC
cdr3_aa: CASSEGRGGRHEQFF

d_call: .
clone_size: .
j_call: TRBJ2-7
v_call: TRBV4-1
cdr3_nt: TGCGCCAGCAGCCAAGATCCCCTCGGCTCCTACGAGCAGTACTTC
cdr3_aa: CASSQDPLGSYEQYF

d_call: TRBD1
clone_size: .
j_call: TRBJ1-1
v_call: TRBV4-2
cdr3_nt: TGTGCCAGCAGCCAAGATGCAGGGGGCGAACACGCTGAAGCTTTCTTT
cdr3_aa: CASSQDAGGEHAEAFF

d_call: TRBD1
clone_size: .
j_call: TRBJ1-5
v_call: TRBV29-1
cdr3_nt: TGCAGCGTTGTGGGGACAGAGGACTACCATCAGCCCCAGCATTTT
cdr3_aa: CSVVGTEDYHQPQHF

d_call: TRBD2
clone_size: .
j_call: TRBJ2-5
v_call: TRBV28
cdr3_nt: TGTGCCAGCAGATTGGGACTAGCGGGAGTCTTACAAGAGACCCAGTACTTC
cdr3_aa: CASRLGLAGVLQETQYF

d_call: .
clone_size: .
j_call: TRBJ2-1
v_call: TRBV18
cdr3_nt: TGTGCCAGCTCTCGCCAATCAGGGGACAATGAGCAGTTCTTC
cdr3_aa: CASSRQSGDNEQFF